This T cell receptor beta chain was identified in a study of T cell repertoires in ileal Crohn's disease. The germline gives CDR1 MDHEN, CDR2 SYDVKM. This CDR3 is 14 amino acids long. Trimming took 5 bases from V and 4 from J, leaving 9 bases between them. TCRB immunosequencing input was around 540 nanograms of biopsy DNA per sample. Only in-frame clones appear in the TCRdb table, and some are missing; sequencing was by immunoSEQ multiplex PCR. This sample yields 1,600 or so clones, of which around four fifths are seen a single time; around 15% belongs to the top ten. This sequence was found in an adult with Crohn's disease. The chain carries TRBV28 and TRBJ1-6; no definite D call. The sample comprised ileal tissue. CDR3 residues: CASSTPGYNSPLHF. The CDR3 nucleotides are TGTGCCAGCAGTACCCCGGGTTATAATTCACCCCTCCACTTT.